This TCR beta chain was recovered during a study of T-cell memory formation after mild COVID-19. Trimming pared 3 bases from V and 5 bases from J, leaving 8 bases between. Germline V CDR1 and CDR2: SQVTM, ANQGSEA. This CDR3 is built from 11 residues. With regard to this clonotype: Its target is not known.

Overall study findings and caveats: Clones contracting day 15 to 85 were balanced CD4/CD8; later expanders leaned CD4+. Detection of some responders pre-infection suggested pre-existing cross-reactive memory T cells participated. Among CD4+ contracting clones, most were CM and EM, and CD8+ ones EMRA. Second-wave clones with a day 37 peak had unconfirmed SARS-CoV-2 specificity.

TCRdb itself ran the 5' RACE reads through MiXCR, one entry per CDR3 protein. Of a few hundred thousand distinct CDR3 sequences listed, roughly 21% are singletons. The rearrangement uses TRBV29-1 and TRBJ2-7; a possible D gene is TRBD2 (6 bases). The clonotype originates from an adult woman who had mild COVID-19 (a few samples of this study predate the infection). Cell type and time point are not known. Specimen: PBMCs or a T cell subset sorted from them (not recorded which). The CDR3 loop reads CSVDPGDEQYF. Here the CDR3 DNA reads TGCAGCGTTGATCCGGGGGACGAGCAGTACTTC.